The 20 T cell receptor beta chains presented below share a single source sample, sequenced in a study of blood T cells in healthy people across ages. Through a sample-barcoded 5' primer and a J-beta primer mix, a second PCR was run for roughly 6 to 12 cycles. MiXCR was run by TCRdb on the 5' RACE reads, yielding one entry per CDR3 protein. This table has about 640,000 distinct CDR3 sequences, 25% to 30% appearing once. The sample taken for sequencing was blood. Receptors originate from a woman aged 80 or over in good health.

This clonotype showed up many times. The rearrangement joins TRBV27 to TRBJ2-7; no clear D. V shed 2 bases and J shed 0 bases, with 11 bases lying between them. There are 15 residues in the CDR3. CDR1 and CDR2 from the germline V gene are MNHEY and SMNVEV (reference sequence). As DNA, the CDR3 is TGTGCCAGCAGTTTAAAGTCTTATAGCTCCTACGAGCAGTACTTC. Its translation is CASSLKSYSSYEQYF.

At least ten counts were recorded for this clonotype. V gene TRBV18 combines with J gene TRBJ2-7; D might be TRBD2 (5 bases). Germline V gene data show CDR1 as KGHSH and CDR2 as LQKENI. Trimming stripped 4 bases from V and 4 bases from J, with 11 bases between. The CDR3 has 13 residues. For the CDR3, the DNA is TGTGCCAGCTCACGGGAGAATGGATACGAGCAGTACTTC. Translation: CASSRENGYEQYF.

In this sample, this clonotype turned up many times. V and J are TRBV20-1 and TRBJ2-1, with a tentative D call TRBD2 (5 bases). The CDR3 covers 14 residues. The germline V gene encodes CDR1 DFQATT and CDR2 SNEGSKA (reference sequence). The V end was cut by 6 bases, the J end by 0 bases, with 12 bases between. The CDR3 here is CSASIGDSYNEQFF. CDR3 in DNA: TGCAGTGCCTCTATCGGGGACTCCTACAATGAGCAGTTCTTC.

This clonotype was observed at least ten times. The rearrangement joins TRBV2 to TRBJ1-1, with D possibly being TRBD1 (5 bases). The V end lost 6 bases, the J end lost 5 bases, and 13 bases lay between the germline ends. The CDR3 length is 13 residues. Germline CDR1 reads SNHLY; CDR2 reads FYNNEI. The CDR3 DNA reads as TGTGCCAGCAGCGAAACCCAGGGTACTGAAGCTTTCTTT. It codes for CASSETQGTEAFF.

This clonotype was detected many times. This sequence joins TRBV9 and TRBJ2-7; 9 positions agree with TRBD1. Germline V lookup: CDR1 SGDLS, CDR2 YYNGEE. The CDR3 loop spans 14 amino acids. The V segment lost 0 bases and the J segment 7 bases; nucleotides outside the gene matches: 5. This CDR3 reads CASSVGQGVREQYF. The CDR3, as DNA: TGTGCCAGCAGCGTAGGACAGGGGGTGAGGGAGCAGTACTTC.

Notes on this clonotype: A much larger clone differs by one base, so this may be a read error. The chain links TRBV18 to TRBJ2-1, with D tentatively TRBD2 (6 bases). Trimming took off 2 bases at V and 8 bases at J, with 16 bases between the two ends. The CDR3 length is 15 residues. Germline V gene lookup returns CDR1 KGHSH and CDR2 LQKENI. CDR3: CASSPSSEGKDEQFF. As DNA, the CDR3 is TGTGCCAGCTCACCATCTAGCGAGGGGAAGGATGAGCAGTTCTTC.

The rearrangement links TRBV12-3 or TRBV12-4 to TRBJ1-3; D gene unclear. This CDR3 has 16 residues. Trimming stripped 1 base from V and 0 bases from J, with 10 bases between. The CDR3 is CASSLGAVHSGNTIYF. As DNA, the CDR3 is TGTGCCAGCAGTTTAGGGGCCGTACACTCTGGAAACACCATATATTTT.

In this sample, this clonotype turned up many times. V and J are TRBV3-1 and TRBJ2-5; 8 bases match TRBD2. CDR3 size: 15 residues. Germline values: CDR1 LGHDT, CDR2 YNNKEL (reference sequence). J lost 7 bases, V lost 0 bases, and 7 bases had no gene match. CDR3 DNA: TGTGCCAGCAGCCAAGATCGGGGACTAGGGGGGACCCAGTACTTC. Encoded protein: CASSQDRGLGGTQYF.

The chain joins TRBV2 to TRBJ2-5; weak D call: TRBD2 (7 bases). The germline V gene encodes CDR1 SNHLY and CDR2 FYNNEI. V lost 11 bases and J 11 bases, leaving 24 bases between the germline ends. This CDR3 spans 13 amino acids. The CDR3 loop is CAWEGGRDNEQYF. CDR3 DNA sequence: TGTGCCTGGGAGGGGGGGCGAGACAATGAGCAGTACTTC.

The rearrangement joins TRBV5-5 to TRBJ1-6; possibly TRBD1 for D (5 bases). The CDR3 is 16 amino acids. CDR1 and CDR2 (germline): SGHKS, YYEKEE (reference sequence). The V end lost 7 bases, the J end lost 8 bases, and 22 bases lay between the germline ends. CDR3 amino acids: CASRPSLGGGDSPLHF. CDR3 sequence (DNA): TGTGCCAGCCGGCCGTCTCTGGGGGGAGGCGATTCACCCCTCCACTTT.

V usage is TRBV28 and J usage is TRBJ1-6, with 7 bases matching TRBD1. The germline CDR1 and CDR2 sequences are MDHEN and SYDVKM. This CDR3 spans 16 amino acids. Unmatched junction bases numbered 6, after V lost 3 bases and J lost 4 bases. Here the CDR3 DNA reads TGTGCCAGCAGTTTCCAAGGGGGCATATATAATTCACCCCTCCACTTT. It specifies CASSFQGGIYNSPLHF.

The chain uses TRBV5-1 and TRBJ2-5; D gene ambiguous. The CDR3 extends over 14 amino acids. Germline V gene sequence: CDR1 SGHRS, CDR2 YFSETQ. Trimming took off 1 base at V and 2 bases at J, with 9 bases between the two ends. The CDR3 protein is CASSLSGIQETQYF. CDR3 DNA sequence: TGCGCCAGCAGCTTGTCCGGCATTCAAGAGACCCAGTACTTC.

This clonotype has ten or more counts. The V gene is TRBV3-1, the J gene TRBJ2-5, with 9 bases identical to TRBD2. CDR1 LGHDT and CDR2 YNNKEL come from the germline V gene (reference sequence). The CDR3 has 16 residues. Trimming cost V 4 bases and J 1 base; bases outside gene matches: 7. CDR3 residues: CASSLRAGGLQETQYF. CDR3 bases: TGTGCCAGCAGCCTCCGAGCGGGGGGCCTCCAAGAGACCCAGTACTTC.

This chain connects TRBV5-1 to TRBJ1-5; D is unclear. Trimming took 4 bases from V and 4 from J, leaving 9 bases between them. Germline CDR1 SGHRS, CDR2 YFSETQ. The CDR3 runs 13 residues. The CDR3 spells CASSIDINQPQHF. The CDR3 region has the DNA TGCGCCAGCAGCATTGACATAAATCAGCCCCAGCATTTT.

This clonotype was seen ten or more times. The CDR3 sequence: CASSLVDRGVGSYNSPLHF. Here the CDR3 DNA reads TGTGCCAGCAGCTTAGTTGACAGGGGAGTCGGCTCCTATAATTCACCCCTCCACTTT. V usage is TRBV7-6 and J usage is TRBJ1-6, with TRBD1 identical over 8 bases. Trimming at V came to 1 base and at J to 0 bases, leaving 8 bases not matched to a gene. From germline, CDR1 is SGHVS and CDR2 FNYEAQ. The CDR3 runs to 19 residues.

Worth noting for this clonotype: A read error may explain this, as a much larger clone is one base away. V gene TRBV7-2 combines with J gene TRBJ2-4, with 8 bases identical to TRBD2. The CDR3 runs to 13 residues. CDR1 is SGHTA and CDR2 is FQGNSA in the germline V gene. The trim removed 6 bases at V and 9 bases at J, leaving 7 bases unmatched. CDR3 residues: CASRPGGPTIQYF. The CDR3 nucleotides are TGTGCCAGCAGGCCGGGGGGGCCTACCATTCAGTACTTC.

Regarding this clonotype: With a much larger clone just one base away, this may be a read error. V and J are TRBV29-1 and TRBJ2-5, with 8 bases identical to TRBD1. With the DNA end fitting TRBJ2-7 better, the J assignment may be wrong. The CDR3 extends over 13 amino acids. Germline V gene data show CDR1 as SQVTM and CDR2 as ANQGSEA. CDR3 nucleotide sequence: TGCAACGTTGGACACAGGGGGTCTGGCGAGCAGTACTTC. Its protein product is CNVGHRGSGEQYF.

The chain has TRBV6-2 or TRBV6-3 and TRBJ2-1, with 8 bases that match TRBD1. The V and J ends lost 4 bases and 4 bases, in that order; junction bases with no gene match: 9. The CDR3 length is 16 residues. The germline gives CDR1 MNHEY, CDR2 SVGEGT. For the CDR3, the DNA is TGTGCCAGCAGTTCCCCGGGCCAGGGGGCTTACAATGAGCAGTTCTTC. Protein: CASSSPGQGAYNEQFF.

This clonotype was seen a handful of times. V gene TRBV3-1 combines with J gene TRBJ2-7; TRBD2 is a possible D gene (6 bases). Looked up from germline, CDR1 is LGHDT and CDR2 is YNNKEL (reference sequence). V lost 2 bases and J lost 3, with 11 bases in between. CDR3 length: 14 amino acids. The CDR3 here is CASSQSQGGYEQYF. The CDR3 nucleotides read TGTGCCAGCAGCCAAAGTCAGGGAGGCTACGAGCAGTACTTC.

This clonotype was counted many times. This rearrangement joins TRBV20-1 to TRBJ2-1; D is ambiguous. Trimming cost V 0 bases and J 4 bases, with 10 bases left between them. Looked up from germline, CDR1 is DFQATT and CDR2 is SNEGSKA (reference sequence). CDR3 length equals 14 residues. The CDR3 region is CSARDLDMYNEQFF. Written as DNA, the CDR3 is TGCAGTGCTAGAGATTTAGATATGTACAATGAGCAGTTCTTC.